A single sample gave rise to the 11 T cell receptor beta chains below, sequenced in a study of human T cells and chemical hapten exposure. Time point denoted: patch test 2, 6 weeks after DPC sensitization. Documented treatment: therapeutic diphenylcyclopropenone sensitization with weekly scalp DPC. MiXCR was run by TCRdb on the RACE reads, yielding one entry per CDR3 protein. The profile shows just over 350,000 distinct CDR3 sequences, roughly 6.3% of them singletons. This sample comprised whole blood, obtained in connection with sensitization to the hapten diphenylcyclopropenone (DPC). The receptor set was obtained from a woman aged 18 to 35 with alopecia areata. Some clones in this sample may be carry-over from other donors' samples.

Only a few counts were recorded for this clonotype. This chain uses TRBV6-1 with TRBJ1-3, with D unresolved. Trimming took 6 bases from V and 0 from J, leaving 15 bases between them. The CDR3 is 16 amino acids. Germline assignment: CDR1 MNHNS and CDR2 SASEGT. The CDR3 DNA is TGTGCCAGCAGCCTGCTCAGGCGAAGCTCTGGAAACACCATATATTTT. Its protein is CASSLLRRSSGNTIYF.

The sample holds many counts of this clonotype. This chain connects TRBV12-3 or TRBV12-4 to TRBJ1-6; D possibly corresponds to TRBD1 (5 bases). CDR3 size: 15 residues. The V and J ends lost 5 bases and 2 bases respectively, with 10 bases between them. The CDR3 spells CASSLRQTYNSPLHF. In nucleotides, the CDR3 is TGTGCCAGCAGTCTCCGACAGACCTATAATTCACCCCTCCACTTT.

This clonotype was picked up many times. The chain recombines TRBV4-3 with TRBJ1-2; TRBD1 matches 8 bases. The germline V gene encodes CDR1 LGHNA and CDR2 YSLEER. The CDR3 is 14 amino acids. J gave up 3 bases and V 4 bases, and 4 bases lay outside the gene matches. The CDR3 is CASSPGGSYYGYTF. The CDR3, as DNA: TGCGCCAGCAGCCCAGGGGGCTCGTACTATGGCTACACCTTC.

Many counts were recorded for this clonotype. V gene TRBV9 combines with J gene TRBJ2-1, with D possibly being TRBD2 (6 bases). The CDR3 runs 13 residues. V was clipped by 4 bases and J by 12 bases, with 17 bases between them. CDR1 and CDR2 (germline): SGDLS, YYNGEE. The CDR3 DNA reads TGTGCCAGCAGCCCAGACCTTCGGGGAGGGCAGTTCTTC. Amino acids: CASSPDLRGGQFF.

This clonotype was seen a few times. The chain uses TRBV7-2 and TRBJ2-5; 14 nucleotides line up with TRBD2. Germline V gene lookup returns CDR1 SGHTA and CDR2 FQGNSA. CDR3 size: 15 residues. V lost 2 bases to trimming and J lost 14 bases; unmatched junction nucleotides: 10. CDR3 protein: CASSLLFGLAGGLYF. The CDR3 DNA sequence: TGTGCCAGCAGCTTATTGTTCGGACTAGCGGGGGGCCTTTACTTC.

This chain uses TRBV20-1 with TRBJ2-3; 13 bases fit TRBD2. The V gene end was trimmed by 6 bases and the J gene end by 6 bases; junction bases not matched to a gene: 9. The CDR3 length is 15 residues. Germline V CDR1 and CDR2: DFQATT, SNEGSKA (reference sequence). CDR3 in DNA: TGCAGTGCCACTCGGACTAGCGGGGGACCGGATACGCAGTATTTT. Encoded protein: CSATRTSGGPDTQYF.

The V gene is TRBV12-3 or TRBV12-4, the J gene TRBJ1-6; D might be TRBD1 (6 bases). V shed 8 bases and J shed 10 bases, with 12 bases lying between them. The CDR3 is 12 residues long. CDR3 residues: CASGQGRSPLHF. The CDR3 DNA follows: TGTGCCAGCGGGCAGGGGAGGTCACCCCTCCACTTT.

This clonotype has at least ten counts. The chain is built from TRBV21-1 and TRBJ1-2. TRBV21-1 is termed a pseudogene. The length of the CDR3 is 14 residues. This chain's CDR3 is CASSKKVQPYGYTF. CDR3 in DNA: TGTGCCAGCAGCAAAAAGGTACAGCCCTATGGCTACACCTTC.

This clonotype was observed a few times. V is TRBV12-3 or TRBV12-4 and J is TRBJ1-5; D remains ambiguous. V lost 8 bases and J lost 6, with 17 bases in between. The CDR3 is 14 amino acids. CDR3 amino acids: CASALLEGFQPQHF. The CDR3 nucleotides are TGTGCCAGCGCCCTCCTAGAAGGGTTTCAGCCCCAGCATTTT.

The rearrangement uses TRBV7-8 and TRBJ2-5; TRBD1 is a possible D gene (6 bases). Trimming stripped 1 base from V and 2 bases from J, with 17 bases between. The germline V gene encodes CDR1 SGHVS and CDR2 FQNEAQ. There are 17 residues in the CDR3. For the CDR3, the DNA is TGTGCCAGCAGCTTAGGAGCAGGGGATAATCCTCAAGAGACCCAGTACTTC. Amino acids: CASSLGAGDNPQETQYF. Based on the CDR3 plus reference TRBV7-8 and TRBJ2-5, the full variable domain is GAGVSQSPRYKVAKRGQDVALRCDPISGHVSLFWYQQALGQGPEFLTYFQNEAQLDKSGLPSDRFFAERPEGSVSTLKIQRTQQEDSAVYLCASSLGAGDNPQETQYFGPGTRLLVL.

This clonotype was counted many times. V gene TRBV6-6 combines with J gene TRBJ1-1; D call uncertain. With 5 bases removed from V and 1 base from J, the gap between germline ends came to 14 bases. CDR3 length: 15 amino acids. Germline loops: CDR1 MNHNY, CDR2 SVGAGI (reference sequence). This CDR3 reads CASSTRRLENTEAFF. Here the CDR3 DNA reads TGTGCCAGCAGTACCCGCAGGCTCGAGAACACTGAAGCTTTCTTT.